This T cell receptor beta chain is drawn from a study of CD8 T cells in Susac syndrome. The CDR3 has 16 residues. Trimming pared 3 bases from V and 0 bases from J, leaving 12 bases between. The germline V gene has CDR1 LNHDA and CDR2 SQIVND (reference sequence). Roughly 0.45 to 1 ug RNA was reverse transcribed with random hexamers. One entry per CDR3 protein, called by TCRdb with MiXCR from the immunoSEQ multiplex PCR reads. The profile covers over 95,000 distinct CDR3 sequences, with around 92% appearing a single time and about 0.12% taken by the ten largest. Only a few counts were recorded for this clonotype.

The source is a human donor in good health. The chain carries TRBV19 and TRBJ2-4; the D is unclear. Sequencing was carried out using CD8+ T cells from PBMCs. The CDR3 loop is CASSMSSLLAKNIQYF. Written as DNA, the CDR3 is TGTGCCAGTAGTATGAGCAGCCTTCTAGCCAAAAACATTCAGTACTTC.